The entry that follows covers one T cell receptor beta chain sequence. V gave up 0 bases and J gave up 1 base, with 13 bases separating them. CDR1 is SGHRS, CDR2 YFSETQ, per germline. The CDR3 contains 16 residues. The sample comes from a study of graft-versus-host responses after intestinal transplantation. Intraepithelial and lamina propria lymphocytes were isolated from graft specimens. Produced via immunoSEQ multiplex PCR; TCRdb's table is partial and in-frame only. The data hold more than 12,000 clones, with around three fifths observed a single time. V usage is TRBV5-1 and J usage is TRBJ1-1, with D possibly being TRBD1 (6 bases). Sequencing used ileum tissue, obtained 524 days after transplant. This receptor was obtained from a human patient who received an intestinal transplant, so some T cells may come from the graft donor. DNA for the CDR3: TGCGCCAGCAGCTTGGGGCCACAGGGTAGGAACACTGAAGCTTTCTTT. Translated: CASSLGPQGRNTEAFF.